This T cell receptor (beta chain) was sequenced during a study of blood T cell repertoires in COVID-19. Study in general: The United States, Italy and Spain supplied acute and convalescent COVID-19 samples. The analysed material was cDNA or gDNA that came from T cells, B-cell-depleted T cells, or PBMCs.

Original processing methods: Estimated nucleated cell counts came from reference gene primer amplification. Assay used: immunoSEQ multiplex PCR; TCRdb lists only in-frame clones, some missing. V and J calls plus clone size are reproduced from that table; the DNA served to infer D and trimming. The data contain 60,000 or so clones, roughly 89% of them singletons. The CDR3 contains 17 residues. Looked up from germline, CDR1 is MNHEY and CDR2 is SVGEGT. The ends lost 4 bases at V and 0 bases at J; junction bases unmatched: 10. This TCR was sampled from a man between 60 and 70 years old with active COVID-19. Sequenced input: peripheral blood. The chain carries TRBV6-2 or TRBV6-3 and TRBJ2-7, with 9 bases fitting TRBD2. CDR3 coding DNA: TGTGCCAGCAGTTCCGTCGGCCTAGCGGGGCCCTCCTACGAGCAGTACTTC. Translation gives CASSSVGLAGPSYEQYF.